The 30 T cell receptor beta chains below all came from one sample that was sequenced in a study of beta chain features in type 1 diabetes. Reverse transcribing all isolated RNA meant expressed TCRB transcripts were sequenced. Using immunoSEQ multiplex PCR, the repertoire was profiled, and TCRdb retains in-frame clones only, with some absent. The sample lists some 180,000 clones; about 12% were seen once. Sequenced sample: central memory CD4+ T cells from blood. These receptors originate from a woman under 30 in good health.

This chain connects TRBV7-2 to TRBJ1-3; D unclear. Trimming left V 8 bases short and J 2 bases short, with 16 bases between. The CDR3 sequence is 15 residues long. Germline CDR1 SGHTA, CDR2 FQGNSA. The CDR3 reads CASHSGGPPGNTIYF. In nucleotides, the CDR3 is TGTGCCAGCCACTCCGGAGGGCCCCCTGGAAACACCATATATTTT.

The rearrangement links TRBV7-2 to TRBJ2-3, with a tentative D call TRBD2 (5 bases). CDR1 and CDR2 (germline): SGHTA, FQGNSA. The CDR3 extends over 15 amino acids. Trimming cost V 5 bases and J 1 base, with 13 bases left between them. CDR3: CASSPDYLRTDTQYF. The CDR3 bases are TGTGCCAGCAGCCCCGACTATCTGCGCACAGATACGCAGTATTTT.

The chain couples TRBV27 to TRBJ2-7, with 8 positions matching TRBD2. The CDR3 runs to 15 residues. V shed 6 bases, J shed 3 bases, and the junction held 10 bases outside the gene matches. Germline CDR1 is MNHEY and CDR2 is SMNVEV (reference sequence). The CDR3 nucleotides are TGTGCCAGCAGGCTTAAGGGACTAGACGTCTACGAGCAGTACTTC. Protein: CASRLKGLDVYEQYF.

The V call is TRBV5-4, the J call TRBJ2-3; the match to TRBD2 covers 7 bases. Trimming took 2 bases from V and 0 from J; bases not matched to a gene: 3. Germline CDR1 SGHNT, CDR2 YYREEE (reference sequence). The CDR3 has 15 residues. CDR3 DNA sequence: TGTGCCAGCAGCTTAGCGGGGACTAGCACAGATACGCAGTATTTT. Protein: CASSLAGTSTDTQYF. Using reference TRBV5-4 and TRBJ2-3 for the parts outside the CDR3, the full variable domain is ETGVTQSPTHLIKTRGQQVTLRCSSQSGHNTVSWYQQALGQGPQFIFQYYREEENGRGNFPPRFSGLQFPNYSSELNVNALELDDSALYLCASSLAGTSTDTQYFGPGTRLTVL.

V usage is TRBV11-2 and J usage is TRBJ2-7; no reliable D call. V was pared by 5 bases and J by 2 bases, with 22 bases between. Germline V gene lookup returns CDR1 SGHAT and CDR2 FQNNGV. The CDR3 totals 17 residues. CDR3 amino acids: CASSPLELKAGTYEQYF. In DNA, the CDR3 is TGTGCCAGCAGCCCGCTCGAGCTTAAGGCAGGAACCTACGAGCAGTACTTC.

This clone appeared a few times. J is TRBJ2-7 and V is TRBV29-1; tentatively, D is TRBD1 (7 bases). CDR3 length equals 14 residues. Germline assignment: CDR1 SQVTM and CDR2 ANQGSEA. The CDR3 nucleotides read TGCAGTTCAAGAGGGGGGTTAGGGGGCGACGAGCAGTACTTC. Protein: CSSRGGLGGDEQYF.

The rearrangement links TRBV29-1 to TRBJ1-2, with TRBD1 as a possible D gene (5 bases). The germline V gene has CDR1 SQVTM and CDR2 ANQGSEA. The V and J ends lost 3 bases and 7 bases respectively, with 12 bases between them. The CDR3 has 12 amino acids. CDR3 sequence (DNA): TGCAGCGTTGATGGGGGGTGGGGTGGCTACACCTTC. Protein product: CSVDGGWGGYTF.

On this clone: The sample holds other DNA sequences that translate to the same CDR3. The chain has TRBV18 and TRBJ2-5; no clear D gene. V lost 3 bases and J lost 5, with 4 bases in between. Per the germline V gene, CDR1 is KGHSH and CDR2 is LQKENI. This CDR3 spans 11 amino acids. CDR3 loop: CASSPEETQYF. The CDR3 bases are TGTGCCAGCTCACCGGAGGAGACCCAGTACTTC.

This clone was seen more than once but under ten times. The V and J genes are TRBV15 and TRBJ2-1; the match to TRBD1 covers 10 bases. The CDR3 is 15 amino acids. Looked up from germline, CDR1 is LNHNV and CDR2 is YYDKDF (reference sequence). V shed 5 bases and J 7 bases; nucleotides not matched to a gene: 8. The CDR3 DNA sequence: TGTGCCACCAGCTGGGACAGGGGAACGGGGAATGAGCAGTTCTTC. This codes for CATSWDRGTGNEQFF.

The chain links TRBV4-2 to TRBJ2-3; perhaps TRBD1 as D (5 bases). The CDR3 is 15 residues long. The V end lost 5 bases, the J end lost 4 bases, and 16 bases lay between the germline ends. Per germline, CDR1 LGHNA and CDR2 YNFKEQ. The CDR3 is CASSLDGRAADTQYF. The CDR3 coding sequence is TGTGCCAGCAGCTTGGATGGCAGGGCGGCAGATACGCAGTATTTT.

CDR3 residues: CASSLVLAGANEQYF. The CDR3 DNA sequence: TGTGCCAGCAGCTTAGTACTAGCGGGAGCTAACGAGCAGTACTTC. The V call is TRBV11-2, the J call TRBJ2-7; TRBD2 agrees at 11 bases. The CDR3 covers 15 residues. Germline-derived CDR1 and CDR2 are SGHAT and FQNNGV. V shed 1 base and J 5 bases; nucleotides not matched to a gene: 4.

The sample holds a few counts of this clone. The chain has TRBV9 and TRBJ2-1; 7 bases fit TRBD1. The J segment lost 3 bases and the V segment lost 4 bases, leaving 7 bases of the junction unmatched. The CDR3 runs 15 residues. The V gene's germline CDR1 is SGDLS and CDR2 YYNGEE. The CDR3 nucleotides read TGTGCCAGCAGCTTTCAGGGACAGCTCTACAATGAGCAGTTCTTC. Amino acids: CASSFQGQLYNEQFF.

The DNA for the CDR3 is TGTGCCAGCAGTTACTCCCAGGCCTTGACGTATGGCTACACCTTC. This encodes CASSYSQALTYGYTF. The chain uses TRBV6-5 and TRBJ1-2; D gene unclear. V gave up 0 bases and J gave up 5 bases, with 13 bases separating them. The germline gives CDR1 MNHEY, CDR2 SVGAGI. The CDR3 consists of 15 residues.

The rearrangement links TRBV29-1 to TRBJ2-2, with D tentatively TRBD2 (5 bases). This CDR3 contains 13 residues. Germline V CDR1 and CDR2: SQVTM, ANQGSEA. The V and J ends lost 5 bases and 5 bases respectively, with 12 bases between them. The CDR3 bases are TGCAGCGTTTCTATCTCGGGAACCGGGGAGCTGTTTTTT. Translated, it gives CSVSISGTGELFF.

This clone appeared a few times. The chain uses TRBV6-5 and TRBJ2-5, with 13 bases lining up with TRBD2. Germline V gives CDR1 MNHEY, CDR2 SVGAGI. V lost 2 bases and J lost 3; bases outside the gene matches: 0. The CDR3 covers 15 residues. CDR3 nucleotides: TGTGCCAGCAGTTACGGGACTAGCGGGAAAGAGACCCAGTACTTC. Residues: CASSYGTSGKETQYF.

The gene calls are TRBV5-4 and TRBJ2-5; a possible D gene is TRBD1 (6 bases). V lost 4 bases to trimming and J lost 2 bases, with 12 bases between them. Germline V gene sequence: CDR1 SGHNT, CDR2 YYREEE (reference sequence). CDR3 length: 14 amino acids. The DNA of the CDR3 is TGTGCCAGCAGCACATGGACAGAGCAAGAGACCCAGTACTTC. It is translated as CASSTWTEQETQYF. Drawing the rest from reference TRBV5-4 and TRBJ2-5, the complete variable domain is ETGVTQSPTHLIKTRGQQVTLRCSSQSGHNTVSWYQQALGQGPQFIFQYYREEENGRGNFPPRFSGLQFPNYSSELNVNALELDDSALYLCASSTWTEQETQYFGPGTRLLVL.

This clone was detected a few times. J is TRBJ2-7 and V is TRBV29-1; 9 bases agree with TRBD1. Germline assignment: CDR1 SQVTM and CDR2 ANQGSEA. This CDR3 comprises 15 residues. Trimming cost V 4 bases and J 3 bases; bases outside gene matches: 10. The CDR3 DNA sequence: TGCAGCGTTGCAATTCCGGGACAGGGTCACTACGAGCAGTACTTC. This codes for CSVAIPGQGHYEQYF.

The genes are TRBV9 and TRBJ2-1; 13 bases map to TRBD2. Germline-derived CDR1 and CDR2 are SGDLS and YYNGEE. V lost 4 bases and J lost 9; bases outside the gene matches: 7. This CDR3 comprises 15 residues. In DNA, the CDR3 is TGTGCCAGCAGCCTCGGACTAGCGGGAGTTCTTGAGCAGTTCTTC. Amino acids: CASSLGLAGVLEQFF.

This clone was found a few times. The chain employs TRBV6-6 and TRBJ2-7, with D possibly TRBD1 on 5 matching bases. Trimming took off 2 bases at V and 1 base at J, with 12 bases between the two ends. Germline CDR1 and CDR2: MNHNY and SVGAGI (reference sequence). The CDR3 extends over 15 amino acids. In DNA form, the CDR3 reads TGTGCCAGCAGTTACGGGGCATCGCAGTCCTACGAGCAGTACTTC. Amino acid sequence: CASSYGASQSYEQYF.

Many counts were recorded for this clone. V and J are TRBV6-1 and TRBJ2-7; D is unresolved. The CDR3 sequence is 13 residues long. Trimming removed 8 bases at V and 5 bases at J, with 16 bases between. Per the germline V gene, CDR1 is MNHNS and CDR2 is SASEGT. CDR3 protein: CASGNWSQHEQYF. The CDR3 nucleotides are TGTGCCAGCGGAAACTGGTCACAGCACGAGCAGTACTTC.

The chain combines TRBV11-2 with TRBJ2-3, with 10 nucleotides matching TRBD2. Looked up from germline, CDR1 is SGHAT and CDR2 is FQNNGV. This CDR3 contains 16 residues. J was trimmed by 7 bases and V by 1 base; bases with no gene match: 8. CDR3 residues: CASSLGSSGSSYTQYF. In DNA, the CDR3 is TGTGCCAGCAGCTTAGGGTCTAGCGGGAGTTCATATACGCAGTATTTT.

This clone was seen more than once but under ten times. The CDR3 sequence: CASSRQGMETQYF. CDR3 bases: TGTGCCAGCAGCCGACAGGGGATGGAGACCCAGTACTTC. This sequence joins TRBV6-5 and TRBJ2-5; 8 positions agree with TRBD1. CDR1 and CDR2 from the germline V gene are MNHEY and SVGAGI. J lost 5 bases, V lost 6 bases, and 5 bases had no gene match. The CDR3 extends over 13 amino acids.

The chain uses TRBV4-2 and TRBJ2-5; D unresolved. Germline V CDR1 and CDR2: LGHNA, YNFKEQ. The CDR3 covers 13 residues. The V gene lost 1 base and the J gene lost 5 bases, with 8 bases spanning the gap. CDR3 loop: CASSQAGLETQYF. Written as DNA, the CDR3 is TGTGCCAGCAGCCAAGCCGGGTTGGAGACCCAGTACTTC.

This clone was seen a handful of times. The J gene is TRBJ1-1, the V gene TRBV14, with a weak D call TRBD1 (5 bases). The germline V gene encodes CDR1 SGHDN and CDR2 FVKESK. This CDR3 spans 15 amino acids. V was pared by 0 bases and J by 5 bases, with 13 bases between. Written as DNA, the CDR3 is TGTGCCAGCAGCCAAGACAGGGTTGTGGGGACTGAAGCTTTCTTT. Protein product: CASSQDRVVGTEAFF.

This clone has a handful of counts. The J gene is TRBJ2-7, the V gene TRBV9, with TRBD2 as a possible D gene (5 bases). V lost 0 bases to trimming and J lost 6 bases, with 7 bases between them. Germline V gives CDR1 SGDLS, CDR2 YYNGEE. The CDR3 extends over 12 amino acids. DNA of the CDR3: TGTGCCAGCAGCGTAGGACGGGGCGAGCAGTACTTC. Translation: CASSVGRGEQYF.

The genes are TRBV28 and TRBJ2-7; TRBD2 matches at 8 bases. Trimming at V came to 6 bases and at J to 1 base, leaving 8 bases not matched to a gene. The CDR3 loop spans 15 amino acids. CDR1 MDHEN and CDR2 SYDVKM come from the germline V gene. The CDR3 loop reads CASRPTSGGSYEQYF. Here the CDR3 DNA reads TGTGCCAGCAGGCCTACTAGCGGAGGTTCCTACGAGCAGTACTTC.

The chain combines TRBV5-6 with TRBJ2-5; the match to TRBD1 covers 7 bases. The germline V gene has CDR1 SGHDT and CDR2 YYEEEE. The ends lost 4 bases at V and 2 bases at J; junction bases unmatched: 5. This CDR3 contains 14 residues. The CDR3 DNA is TGTGCCAGCAGCGTGCCGGGACAGCAAGAGACCCAGTACTTC. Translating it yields CASSVPGQQETQYF.

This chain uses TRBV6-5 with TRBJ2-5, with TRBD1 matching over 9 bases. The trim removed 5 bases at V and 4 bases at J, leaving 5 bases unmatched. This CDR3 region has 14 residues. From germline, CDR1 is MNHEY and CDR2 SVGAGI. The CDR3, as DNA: TGTGCCAGCAGTCCCCGGACAGGGGCAGAGACCCAGTACTTC. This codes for CASSPRTGAETQYF.

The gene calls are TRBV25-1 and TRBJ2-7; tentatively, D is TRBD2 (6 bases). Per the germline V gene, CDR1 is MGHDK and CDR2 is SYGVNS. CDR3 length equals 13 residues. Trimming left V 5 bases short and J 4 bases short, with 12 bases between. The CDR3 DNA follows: TGTGCCAGCAGTAAAGCCGGGACTTACGAGCAGTACTTC. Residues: CASSKAGTYEQYF.

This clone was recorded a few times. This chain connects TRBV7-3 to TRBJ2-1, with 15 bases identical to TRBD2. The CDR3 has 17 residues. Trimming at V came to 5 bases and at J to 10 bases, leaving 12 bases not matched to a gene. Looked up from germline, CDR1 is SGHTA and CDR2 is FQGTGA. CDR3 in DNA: TGTGCCAGCAGCCTCGTTCCGGGACTAGCGGGAGGCGGGGAGCAGTTCTTC. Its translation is CASSLVPGLAGGGEQFF.